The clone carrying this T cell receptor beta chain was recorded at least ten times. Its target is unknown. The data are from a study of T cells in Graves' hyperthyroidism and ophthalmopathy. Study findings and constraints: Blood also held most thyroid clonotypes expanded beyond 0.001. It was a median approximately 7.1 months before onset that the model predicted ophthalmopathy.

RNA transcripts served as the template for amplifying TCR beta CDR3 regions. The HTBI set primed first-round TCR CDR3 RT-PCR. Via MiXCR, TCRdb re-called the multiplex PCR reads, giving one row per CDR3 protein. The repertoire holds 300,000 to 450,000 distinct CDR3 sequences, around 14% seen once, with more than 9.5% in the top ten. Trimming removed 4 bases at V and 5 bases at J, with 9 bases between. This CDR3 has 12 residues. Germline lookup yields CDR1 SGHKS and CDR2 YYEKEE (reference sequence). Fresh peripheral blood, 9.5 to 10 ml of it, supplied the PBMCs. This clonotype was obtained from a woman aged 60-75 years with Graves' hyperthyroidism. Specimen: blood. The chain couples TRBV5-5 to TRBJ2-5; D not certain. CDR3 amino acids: CASSLSSETQYF. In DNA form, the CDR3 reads TGTGCCAGCAGCCTTTCGTCGGAGACCCAGTACTTC.